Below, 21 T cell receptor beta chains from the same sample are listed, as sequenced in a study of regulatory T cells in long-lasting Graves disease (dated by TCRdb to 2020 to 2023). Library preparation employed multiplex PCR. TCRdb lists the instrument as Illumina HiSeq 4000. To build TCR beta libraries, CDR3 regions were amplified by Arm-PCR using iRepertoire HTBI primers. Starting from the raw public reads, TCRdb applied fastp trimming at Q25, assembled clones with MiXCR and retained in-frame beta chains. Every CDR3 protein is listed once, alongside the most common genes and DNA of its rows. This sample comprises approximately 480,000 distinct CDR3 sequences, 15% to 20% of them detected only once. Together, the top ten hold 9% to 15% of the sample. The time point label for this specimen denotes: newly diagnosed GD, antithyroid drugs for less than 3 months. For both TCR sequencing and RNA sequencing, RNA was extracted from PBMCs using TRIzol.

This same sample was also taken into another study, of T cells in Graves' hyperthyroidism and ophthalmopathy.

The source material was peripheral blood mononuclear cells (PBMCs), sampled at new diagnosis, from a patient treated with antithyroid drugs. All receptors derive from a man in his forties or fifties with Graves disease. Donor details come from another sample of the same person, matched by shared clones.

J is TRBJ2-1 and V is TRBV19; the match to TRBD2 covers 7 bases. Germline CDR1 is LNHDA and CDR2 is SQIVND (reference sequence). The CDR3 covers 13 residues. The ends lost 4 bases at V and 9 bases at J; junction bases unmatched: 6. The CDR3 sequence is CASSSGLDLEQFF. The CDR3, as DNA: TGTGCCAGTAGTAGCGGACTAGACCTTGAGCAGTTCTTC.

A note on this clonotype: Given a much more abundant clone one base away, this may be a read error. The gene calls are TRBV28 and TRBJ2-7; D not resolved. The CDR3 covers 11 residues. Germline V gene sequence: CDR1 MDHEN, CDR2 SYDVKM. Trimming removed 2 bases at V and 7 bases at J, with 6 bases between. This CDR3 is CASSLTFEQYF. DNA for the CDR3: TGTGCCAGCAGTTTAACGTTTGAGCAGTACTTC.

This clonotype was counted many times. The CDR3 spells CASSEVPGVTTVNQFF. For the CDR3, the DNA is TGTGCCAGCAGTGAAGTTCCGGGGGTAACCACGGTAAACCAGTTCTTC. The chain links TRBV6-2 or TRBV6-3 to TRBJ2-1; D is possibly TRBD2 (6 bases). The CDR3 loop spans 16 amino acids. Trimming took 5 bases from V and 13 from J, leaving 27 bases between them. Germline V CDR1 and CDR2: MNHEY, SVGEGT.

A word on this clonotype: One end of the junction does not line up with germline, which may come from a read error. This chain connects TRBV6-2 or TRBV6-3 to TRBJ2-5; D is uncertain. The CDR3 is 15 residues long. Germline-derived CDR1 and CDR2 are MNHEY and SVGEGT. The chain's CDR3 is CASSNSVGYQETQYF. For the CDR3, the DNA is TGTGCCAGCAGTAACTCGGTGGGATACCAAGAGACCCAGTACTTC.

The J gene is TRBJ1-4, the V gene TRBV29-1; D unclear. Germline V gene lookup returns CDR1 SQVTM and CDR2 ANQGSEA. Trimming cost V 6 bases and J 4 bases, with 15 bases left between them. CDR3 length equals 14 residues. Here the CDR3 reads CSVVMGSFNEKLFF. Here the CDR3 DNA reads TGCAGCGTAGTGATGGGCAGCTTTAATGAAAAACTGTTTTTT.

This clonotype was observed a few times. This chain's CDR3 is CASSQASVYEQFF. CDR3 in DNA: TGTGCCAGCAGCCAAGCTAGCGTCTATGAGCAGTTCTTC. The chain couples TRBV14 to TRBJ2-1; possibly TRBD2 for D (6 bases). This CDR3 spans 13 amino acids. The V and J ends lost 1 base and 8 bases respectively, with 9 bases between them. Looked up from germline, CDR1 is SGHDN and CDR2 is FVKESK.

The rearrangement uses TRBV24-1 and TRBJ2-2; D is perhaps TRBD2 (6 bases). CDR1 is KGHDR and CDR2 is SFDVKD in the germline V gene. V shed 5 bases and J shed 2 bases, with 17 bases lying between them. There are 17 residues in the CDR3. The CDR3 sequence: CATSGSHGGTNTGELFF. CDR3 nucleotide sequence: TGTGCCACCAGTGGGTCCCATGGCGGGACCAACACCGGGGAGCTGTTTTTT.

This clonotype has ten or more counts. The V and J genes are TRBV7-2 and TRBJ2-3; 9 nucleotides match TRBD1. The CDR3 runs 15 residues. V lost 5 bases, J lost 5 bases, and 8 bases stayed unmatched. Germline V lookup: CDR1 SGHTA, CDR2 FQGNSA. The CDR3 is CASSPDRGMGDTQYF. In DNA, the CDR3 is TGTGCCAGCAGCCCGGACAGGGGCATGGGAGATACGCAGTATTTT.

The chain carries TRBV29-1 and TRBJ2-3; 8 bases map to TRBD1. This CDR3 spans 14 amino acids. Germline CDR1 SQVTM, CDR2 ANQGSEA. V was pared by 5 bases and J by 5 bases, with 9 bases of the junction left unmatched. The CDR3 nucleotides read TGCAGCGTTCCCTCAGGGGGCGCACGAGATACGCAGTATTTT. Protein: CSVPSGGARDTQYF.

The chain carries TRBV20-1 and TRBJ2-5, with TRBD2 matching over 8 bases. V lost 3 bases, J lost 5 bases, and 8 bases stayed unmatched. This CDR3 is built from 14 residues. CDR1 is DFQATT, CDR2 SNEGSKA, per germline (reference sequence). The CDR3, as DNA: TGCAGTGCTAGGGTAGCGGGAAGCAGGGAGACCCAGTACTTC. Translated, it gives CSARVAGSRETQYF.

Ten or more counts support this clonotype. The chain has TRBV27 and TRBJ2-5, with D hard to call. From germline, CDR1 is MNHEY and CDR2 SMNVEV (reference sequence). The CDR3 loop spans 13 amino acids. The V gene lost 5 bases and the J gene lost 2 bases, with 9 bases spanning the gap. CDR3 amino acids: CASSRPPQETQYF. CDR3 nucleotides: TGTGCCAGCAGTCGCCCCCCTCAAGAGACCCAGTACTTC.

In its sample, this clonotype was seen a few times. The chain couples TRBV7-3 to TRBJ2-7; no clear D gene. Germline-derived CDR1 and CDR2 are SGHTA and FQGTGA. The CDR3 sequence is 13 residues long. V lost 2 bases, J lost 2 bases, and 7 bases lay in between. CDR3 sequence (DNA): TGTGCCAGCAGCTTAGAACGAACCTACGAGCAGTACTTC. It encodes CASSLERTYEQYF.

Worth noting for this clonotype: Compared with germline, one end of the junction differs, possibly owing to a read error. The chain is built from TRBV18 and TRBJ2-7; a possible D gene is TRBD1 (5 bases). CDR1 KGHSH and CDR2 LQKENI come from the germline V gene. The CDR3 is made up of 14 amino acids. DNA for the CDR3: TGTGCCAGCTCACCCTTGGGGCCTCCCTACGAGCGGTACTTC. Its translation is CASSPLGPPYERYF.

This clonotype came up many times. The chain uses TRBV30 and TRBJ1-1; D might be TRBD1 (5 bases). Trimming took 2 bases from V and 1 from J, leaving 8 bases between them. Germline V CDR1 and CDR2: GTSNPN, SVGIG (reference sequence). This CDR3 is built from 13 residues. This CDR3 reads CAWSPGPNTEAFF. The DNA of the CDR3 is TGTGCCTGGAGTCCGGGACCGAACACTGAAGCTTTCTTT.

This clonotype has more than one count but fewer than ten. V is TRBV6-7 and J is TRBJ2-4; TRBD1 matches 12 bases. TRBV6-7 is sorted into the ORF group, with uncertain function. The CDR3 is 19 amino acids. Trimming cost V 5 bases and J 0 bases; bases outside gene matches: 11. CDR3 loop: CASSKPGQGASEAKNIQYF. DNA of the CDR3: TGTGCCAGCAGTAAACCGGGACAGGGGGCTTCCGAAGCCAAAAACATTCAGTACTTC.

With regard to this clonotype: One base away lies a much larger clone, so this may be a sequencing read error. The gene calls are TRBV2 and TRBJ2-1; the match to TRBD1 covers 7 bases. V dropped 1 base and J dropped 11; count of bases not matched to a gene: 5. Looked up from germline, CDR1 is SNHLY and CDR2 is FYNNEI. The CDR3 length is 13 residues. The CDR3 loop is CASSEVSGGKQFF. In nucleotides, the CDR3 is TGTGCCAGCAGTGAAGTCTCAGGGGGTAAGCAGTTCTTC.

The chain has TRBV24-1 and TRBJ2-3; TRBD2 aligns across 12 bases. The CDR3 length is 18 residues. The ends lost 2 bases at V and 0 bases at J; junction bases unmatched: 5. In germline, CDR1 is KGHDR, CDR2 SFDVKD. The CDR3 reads CATSDSPTSGRSTDTQYF. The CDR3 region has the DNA TGTGCCACCAGTGATTCACCGACTAGCGGGAGAAGCACAGATACGCAGTATTTT.

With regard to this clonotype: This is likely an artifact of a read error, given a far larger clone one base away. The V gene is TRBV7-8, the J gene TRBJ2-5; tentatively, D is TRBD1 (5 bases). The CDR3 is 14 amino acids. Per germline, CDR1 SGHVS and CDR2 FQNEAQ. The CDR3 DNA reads TGTGCCAGCTCACCTCAGACAGACCAAGGGACCCAGTACTTC. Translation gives CASSPQTDQGTQYF.

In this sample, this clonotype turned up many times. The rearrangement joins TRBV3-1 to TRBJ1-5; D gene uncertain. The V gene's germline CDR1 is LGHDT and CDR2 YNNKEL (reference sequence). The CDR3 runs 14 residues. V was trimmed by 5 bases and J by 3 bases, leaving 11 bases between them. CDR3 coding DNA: TGTGCCAGCAGCTCAGGATATACCAATCAGCCCCAGCATTTT. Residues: CASSSGYTNQPQHF.

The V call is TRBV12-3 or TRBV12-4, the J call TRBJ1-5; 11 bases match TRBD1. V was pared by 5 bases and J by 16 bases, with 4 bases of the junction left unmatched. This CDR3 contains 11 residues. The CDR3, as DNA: TGTGCCAGCAGTGGAGGACAGGGGGCCCATTTT. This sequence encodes CASSGGQGAHF.

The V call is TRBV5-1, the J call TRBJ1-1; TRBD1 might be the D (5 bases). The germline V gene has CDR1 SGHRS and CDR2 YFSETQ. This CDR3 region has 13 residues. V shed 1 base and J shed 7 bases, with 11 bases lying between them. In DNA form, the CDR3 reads TGCGCCAGCAGCTTGTTCTTCGGGGGTGAAGCTTTCTTT. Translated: CASSLFFGGEAFF.